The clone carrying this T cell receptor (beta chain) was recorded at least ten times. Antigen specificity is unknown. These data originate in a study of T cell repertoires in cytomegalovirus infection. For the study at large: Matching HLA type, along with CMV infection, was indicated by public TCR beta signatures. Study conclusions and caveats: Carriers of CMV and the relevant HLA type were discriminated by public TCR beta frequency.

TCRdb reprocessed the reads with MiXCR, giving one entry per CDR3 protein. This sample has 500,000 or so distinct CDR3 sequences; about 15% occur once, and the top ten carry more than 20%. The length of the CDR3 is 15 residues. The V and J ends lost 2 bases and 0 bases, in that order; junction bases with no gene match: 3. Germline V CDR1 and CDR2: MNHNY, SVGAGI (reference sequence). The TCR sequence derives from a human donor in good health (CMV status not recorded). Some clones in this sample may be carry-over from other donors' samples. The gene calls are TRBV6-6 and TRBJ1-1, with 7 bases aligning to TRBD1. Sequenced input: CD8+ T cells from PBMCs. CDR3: CASSYPGQLNTEAFF. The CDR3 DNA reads TGTGCCAGCAGTTACCCGGGACAGCTGAACACTGAAGCTTTCTTT.